This T cell receptor (beta chain) comes out of a study of human T cells and chemical hapten exposure. Study-level findings and limits: There was alopecia in the donors, so their immune response may differ from that of healthy people.

Time point noted: patch test 3, about 24 weeks after DPC sensitization. As to treatment: therapeutic diphenylcyclopropenone sensitization with weekly scalp DPC. Researchers extracted total RNA from unfractionated whole blood. The sample holds many counts of this clonotype. Its antigen is unidentified. TCRdb analysed the RACE reads with MiXCR anew, one entry per CDR3 protein. The table shows about 39,000 distinct CDR3 sequences, with more than 9.5% occurring only once. This CDR3 spans 12 amino acids. Germline-derived CDR1 and CDR2 are MDHEN and SYDVKM. Trimming took off 7 bases at V and 5 bases at J, with 12 bases between the two ends.

This clonotype was sampled from a woman aged 40 to 50 with alopecia areata. Some clones in this sample may be carry-over from other donors' samples. Sequencing used whole blood, obtained in connection with sensitization to the hapten diphenylcyclopropenone (DPC). The chain employs TRBV28 and TRBJ2-7, with D uncertain. The CDR3 DNA sequence: TGTGCCAGCACCGCGTCCCCCCACGAGCAGTACTTC. It encodes CASTASPHEQYF.